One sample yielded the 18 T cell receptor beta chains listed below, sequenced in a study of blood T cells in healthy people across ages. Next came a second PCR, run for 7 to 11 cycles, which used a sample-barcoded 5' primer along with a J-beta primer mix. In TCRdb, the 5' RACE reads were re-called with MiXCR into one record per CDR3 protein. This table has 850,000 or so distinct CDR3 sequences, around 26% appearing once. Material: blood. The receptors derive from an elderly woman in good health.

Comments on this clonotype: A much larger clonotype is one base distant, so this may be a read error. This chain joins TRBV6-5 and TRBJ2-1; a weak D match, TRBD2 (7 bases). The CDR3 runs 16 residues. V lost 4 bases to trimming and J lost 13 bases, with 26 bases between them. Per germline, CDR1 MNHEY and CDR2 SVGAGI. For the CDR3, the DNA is TGTGCCAGCAGTTTAAATGGGGGGGGGCTTAGAGAGACCCAGTTCTTC. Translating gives CASSLNGGGLRETQFF.

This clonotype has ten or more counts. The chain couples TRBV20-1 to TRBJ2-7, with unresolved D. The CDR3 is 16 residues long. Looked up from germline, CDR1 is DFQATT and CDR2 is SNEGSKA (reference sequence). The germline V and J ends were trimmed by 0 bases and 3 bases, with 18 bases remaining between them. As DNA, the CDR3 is TGCAGTGCTAGAGATAGGGATTGGGGTCAACACTACGAGCAGTACTTC. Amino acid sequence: CSARDRDWGQHYEQYF.

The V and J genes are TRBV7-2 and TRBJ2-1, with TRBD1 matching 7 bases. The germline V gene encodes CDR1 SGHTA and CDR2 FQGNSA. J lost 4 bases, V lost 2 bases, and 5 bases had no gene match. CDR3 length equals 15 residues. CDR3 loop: CASSLTGAAYNEQFF. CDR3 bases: TGTGCCAGCAGCTTAACAGGGGCAGCTTACAATGAGCAGTTCTTC.

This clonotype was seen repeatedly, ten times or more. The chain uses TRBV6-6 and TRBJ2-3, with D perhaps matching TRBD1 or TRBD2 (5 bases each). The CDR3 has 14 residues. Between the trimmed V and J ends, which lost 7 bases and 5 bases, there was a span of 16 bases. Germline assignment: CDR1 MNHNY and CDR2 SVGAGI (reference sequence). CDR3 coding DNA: TGTGCCAGCAAAGGCGGGCCAGGGAAAGATACGCAGTATTTT. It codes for CASKGGPGKDTQYF.

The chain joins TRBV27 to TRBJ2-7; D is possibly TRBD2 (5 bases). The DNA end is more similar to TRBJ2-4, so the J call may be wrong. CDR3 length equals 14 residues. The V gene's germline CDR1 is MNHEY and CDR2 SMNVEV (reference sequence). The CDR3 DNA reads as TGTGCCAGCAGGCAACCGGGAACCAAAAACATTCAGTACTTC. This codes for CASRQPGTKNIQYF.

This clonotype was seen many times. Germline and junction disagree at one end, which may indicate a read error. The CDR3 coding sequence is TGTGCCAGCAGTTTTATCCCAGGGCGCACAGATGCGCAGTATTTT. The encoded protein is CASSFIPGRTDAQYF. This chain joins TRBV12-3 or TRBV12-4 and TRBJ2-3, with D perhaps TRBD1 (5 bases). The CDR3 runs 15 residues.

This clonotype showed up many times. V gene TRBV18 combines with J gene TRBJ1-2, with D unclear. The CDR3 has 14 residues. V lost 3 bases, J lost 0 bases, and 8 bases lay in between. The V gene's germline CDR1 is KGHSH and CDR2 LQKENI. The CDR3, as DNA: TGTGCCAGCTCACCCCGGGAACCTAACTATGGCTACACCTTC. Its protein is CASSPREPNYGYTF.

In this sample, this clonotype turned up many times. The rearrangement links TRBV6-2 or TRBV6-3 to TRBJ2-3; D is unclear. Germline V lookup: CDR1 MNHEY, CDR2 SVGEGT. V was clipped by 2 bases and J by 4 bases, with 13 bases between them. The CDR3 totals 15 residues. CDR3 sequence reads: CASSYPPVRADTQYF. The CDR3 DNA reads TGTGCCAGCAGTTACCCGCCCGTCCGGGCAGATACGCAGTATTTT.

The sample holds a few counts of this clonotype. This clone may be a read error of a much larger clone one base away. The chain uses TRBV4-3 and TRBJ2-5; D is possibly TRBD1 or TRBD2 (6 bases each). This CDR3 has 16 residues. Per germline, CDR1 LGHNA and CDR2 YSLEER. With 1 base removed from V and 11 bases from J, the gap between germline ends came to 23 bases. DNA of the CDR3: TGCGCCAGCAGCCAAGCAGGGGCGGGGAGTTCCAATGAGCAGTACTTC. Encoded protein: CASSQAGAGSSNEQYF.

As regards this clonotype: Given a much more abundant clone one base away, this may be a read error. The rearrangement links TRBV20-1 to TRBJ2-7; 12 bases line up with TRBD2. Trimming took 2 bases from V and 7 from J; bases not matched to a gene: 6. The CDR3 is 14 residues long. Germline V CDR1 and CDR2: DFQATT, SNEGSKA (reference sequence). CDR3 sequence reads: CSARLAGGPGEQYF. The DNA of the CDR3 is TGCAGTGCTAGACTAGCGGGGGGGCCAGGTGAGCAGTACTTC.

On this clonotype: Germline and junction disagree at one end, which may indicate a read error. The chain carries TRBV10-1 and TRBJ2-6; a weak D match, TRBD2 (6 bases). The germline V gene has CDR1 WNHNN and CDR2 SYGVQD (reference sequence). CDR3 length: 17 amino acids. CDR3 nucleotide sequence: TGCGCCAGCAGTGAGGGACGGGGGAATTCTGGGGCCAACGTCCGGACTTTC. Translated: CASSEGRGNSGANVRTF.

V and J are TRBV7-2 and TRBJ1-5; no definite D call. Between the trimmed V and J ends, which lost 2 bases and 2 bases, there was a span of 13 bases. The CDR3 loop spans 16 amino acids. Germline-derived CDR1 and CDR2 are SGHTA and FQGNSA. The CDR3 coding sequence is TGTGCCAGCAGCTTAATCTGGGGTATCGGCAATCAGCCCCAGCATTTT. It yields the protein CASSLIWGIGNQPQHF.

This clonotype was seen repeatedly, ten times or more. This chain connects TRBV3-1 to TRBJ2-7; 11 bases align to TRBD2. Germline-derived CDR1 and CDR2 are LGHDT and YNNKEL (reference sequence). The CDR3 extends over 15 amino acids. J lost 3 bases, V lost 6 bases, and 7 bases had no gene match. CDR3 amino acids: CASRGTGLAGYEQYF. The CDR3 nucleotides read TGTGCCAGCAGAGGAACCGGACTAGCGGGCTACGAGCAGTACTTC.

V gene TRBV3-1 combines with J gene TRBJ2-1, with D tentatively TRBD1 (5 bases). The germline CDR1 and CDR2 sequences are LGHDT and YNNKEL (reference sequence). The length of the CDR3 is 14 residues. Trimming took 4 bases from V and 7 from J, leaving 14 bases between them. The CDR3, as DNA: TGTGCCAGCAGCCCGAGACAGCCCAAGAATGAGCAGTTCTTC. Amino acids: CASSPRQPKNEQFF.

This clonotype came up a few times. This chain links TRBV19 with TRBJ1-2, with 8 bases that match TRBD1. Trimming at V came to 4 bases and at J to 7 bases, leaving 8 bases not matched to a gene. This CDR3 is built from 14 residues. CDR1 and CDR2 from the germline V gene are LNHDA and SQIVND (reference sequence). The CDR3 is CASSTTGTGTGYTF. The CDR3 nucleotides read TGTGCCAGTAGTACGACAGGGACAGGCACTGGCTACACCTTC. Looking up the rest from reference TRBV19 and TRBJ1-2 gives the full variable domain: DGGITQSPKYLFRKEGQNVTLSCEQNLNHDAMYWYRQDPGQGLRLIYYSQIVNDFQKGDIAEGYSVSREKKESFPLTVTSAQKNPTAFYLCASSTTGTGTGYTFGSGTRLTVV.

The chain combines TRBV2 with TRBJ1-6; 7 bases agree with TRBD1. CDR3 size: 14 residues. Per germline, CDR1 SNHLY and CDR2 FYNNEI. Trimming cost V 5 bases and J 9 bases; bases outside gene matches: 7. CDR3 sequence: CASSTRQGGSPLHF. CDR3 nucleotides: TGTGCCAGCAGTACCAGACAGGGCGGTTCACCCCTCCACTTT.

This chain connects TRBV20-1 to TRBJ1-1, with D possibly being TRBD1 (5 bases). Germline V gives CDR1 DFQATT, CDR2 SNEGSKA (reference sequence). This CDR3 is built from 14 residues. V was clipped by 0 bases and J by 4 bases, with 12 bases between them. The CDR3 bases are TGCAGTGCTAGAGACCGGGTAGGGGCCACTGAAGCTTTCTTT. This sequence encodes CSARDRVGATEAFF.

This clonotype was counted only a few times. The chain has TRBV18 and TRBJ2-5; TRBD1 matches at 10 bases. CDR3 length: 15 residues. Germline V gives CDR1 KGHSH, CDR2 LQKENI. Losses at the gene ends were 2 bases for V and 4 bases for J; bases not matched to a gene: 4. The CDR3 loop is CASSPKTGGGETQYF. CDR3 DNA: TGTGCCAGCTCACCAAAGACAGGGGGCGGAGAGACCCAGTACTTC.